The present entry profiles one TCR beta chain with its context. What it binds is unknown. The data originate from a study of blood T cells in healthy people across ages. General observations from the study: Long-lived donors carried more naive CD4+ cells and greater diversity than aged donors.

Together with a sample-barcoded 5' primer, a J-beta primer mix was included in a second PCR lasting roughly 6 to 12 cycles. Template switching added a 12-random-nucleotide identifier to every cDNA molecule. TCRdb reprocessed the 5' RACE reads with MiXCR, giving one entry per CDR3 protein. This table holds some 1,800,000 distinct CDR3 sequences, about 39% found once. This CDR3 contains 13 residues. The germline V and J ends were trimmed by 7 bases and 2 bases, with 12 bases remaining between them. The germline gives CDR1 SGHTA, CDR2 FQGNSA. The origin of this receptor is a human donor in good health. V and J are TRBV7-2 and TRBJ2-7; the D gene is possibly TRBD1 (6 bases). Material: blood. The CDR3 region has the DNA TGTGCCAGCACTTCGGACAGTCCCTACGAGCAGTACTTC. Encoded protein: CASTSDSPYEQYF.